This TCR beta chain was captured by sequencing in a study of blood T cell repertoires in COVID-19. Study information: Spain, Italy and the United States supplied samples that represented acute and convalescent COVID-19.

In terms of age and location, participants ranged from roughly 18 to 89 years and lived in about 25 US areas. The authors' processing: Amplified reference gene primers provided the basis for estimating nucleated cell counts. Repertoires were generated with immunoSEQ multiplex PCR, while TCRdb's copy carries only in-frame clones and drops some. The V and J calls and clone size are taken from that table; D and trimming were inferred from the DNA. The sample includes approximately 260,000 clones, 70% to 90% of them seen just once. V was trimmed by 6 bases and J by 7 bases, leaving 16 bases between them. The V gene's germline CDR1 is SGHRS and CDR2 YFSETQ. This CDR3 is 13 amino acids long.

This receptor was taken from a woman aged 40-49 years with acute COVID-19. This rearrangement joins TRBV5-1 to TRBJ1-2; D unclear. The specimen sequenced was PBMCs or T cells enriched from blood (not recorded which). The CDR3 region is CASNYGSSGGYTF. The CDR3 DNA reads TGCGCCAGCAACTACGGATCTTCGGGTGGCTACACCTTC.